This T cell receptor (beta chain) came from a study of shared clonotypes between healthy human individuals. Nashville, Tennessee was home to all donors, who were Caucasian adults. TCRdb keeps only in-frame clones here, not all; method: immunoSEQ multiplex PCR. The data show some 2,500,000 clones, 90% to 95% seen once. This sequence originates from a man aged 18 to 35 in good health. Some clones in this sample may be carry-over from other donors' samples. The sample consisted of naive CD4+ T cells from PBMCs. Subset specified: CD45RA+ positively selected.

The CDR3, as DNA: TGCGCCAGCAGCTCCGGACAGGGTAGTGACGAGCAGTACTTC. The encoded protein is CASSSGQGSDEQYF. The V call is TRBV5-1, the J call TRBJ2-7, with 8 nucleotides matching TRBD1. CDR1 and CDR2 (germline): SGHRS, YFSETQ. This CDR3 has 14 amino acids. The trim removed 3 bases at V and 5 bases at J, leaving 7 bases unmatched.